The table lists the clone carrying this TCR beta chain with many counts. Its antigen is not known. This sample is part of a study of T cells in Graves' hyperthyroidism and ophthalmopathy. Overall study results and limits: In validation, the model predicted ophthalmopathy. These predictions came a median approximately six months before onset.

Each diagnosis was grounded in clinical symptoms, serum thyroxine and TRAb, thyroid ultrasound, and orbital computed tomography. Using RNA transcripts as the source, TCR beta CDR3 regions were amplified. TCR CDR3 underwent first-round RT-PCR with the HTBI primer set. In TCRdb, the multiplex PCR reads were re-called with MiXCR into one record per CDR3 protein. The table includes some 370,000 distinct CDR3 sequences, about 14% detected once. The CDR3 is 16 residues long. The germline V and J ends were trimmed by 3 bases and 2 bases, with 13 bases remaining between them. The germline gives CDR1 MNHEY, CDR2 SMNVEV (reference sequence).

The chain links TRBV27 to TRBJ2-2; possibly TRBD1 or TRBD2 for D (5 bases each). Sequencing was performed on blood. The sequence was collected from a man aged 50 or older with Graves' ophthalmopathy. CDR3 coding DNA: TGTGCCAGCAGTTTGGCCGGGACGGCAAACACCGGGGAGCTGTTTTTT. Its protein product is CASSLAGTANTGELFF.